Sequencing of this T cell receptor (beta chain) was carried out in a study of blood T cell repertoires in COVID-19. Across the whole study: Whether acute or convalescent, the COVID-19 samples came from the United States, Italy and Spain. PBMCs, B-cell-depleted T cells, or T cells provided the cDNA or gDNA that made up the material.

Clones were read by immunoSEQ multiplex PCR, and TCRdb kept only the in-frame ones, dropping some. Counted here are 220,000 or so clones, approximately 82% occurring once; the ten biggest clones make up approximately 4%. Sequencing used peripheral blood. This TCR came from an elderly woman with acute or convalescent COVID-19.

The CDR3 loop reads CASSSGDSRTGHTQYF. CDR3 DNA sequence: TGTGCCAGCAGCTCTGGGGACAGCCGAACCGGACATACGCAGTATTTT. V usage is TRBV7-6 and J usage is TRBJ2-3, with 7 bases that match TRBD1. The CDR3 loop spans 16 amino acids. Germline trimming cut 4 bases from V and 7 bases from J; bases unmatched to any gene: 14. Germline assignment: CDR1 SGHVS and CDR2 FNYEAQ.